A single sample gave rise to the 26 T cell receptor beta chains below, sequenced in a study of blood T cell repertoires in COVID-19. Data came from immunoSEQ multiplex PCR; TCRdb stores just in-frame clones and leaves some out. The sample yields about 73,000 clones, about 83% seen once. The source material was peripheral blood. Source of these receptors: a woman aged 55-75 years with acute or convalescent COVID-19.

The chain couples TRBV9 to TRBJ1-2, with a weak D call TRBD1 (6 bases). CDR1 and CDR2 (germline): SGDLS, YYNGEE. V gave up 3 bases and J gave up 7 bases, with 13 bases separating them. The CDR3 runs 13 residues. This CDR3 reads CASSADRDFGYTF. The CDR3 region has the DNA TGTGCCAGCAGCGCGGACAGAGACTTTGGCTACACCTTC.

The chain couples TRBV20-1 to TRBJ1-2; 9 bases map to TRBD1. Germline-derived CDR1 and CDR2 are DFQATT and SNEGSKA (reference sequence). With V trimmed by 3 bases and J by 5 bases, 10 bases remained unmatched. The CDR3 sequence is 15 residues long. DNA of the CDR3: TGCAGTGCTAGTGTACAGGGGGCGGCAGTTTATGGCTACACCTTC. Residues: CSASVQGAAVYGYTF.

The rearrangement links TRBV6-5 to TRBJ1-6; D gene unclear. V lost 4 bases and J 6 bases, leaving 4 bases between the germline ends. CDR1 and CDR2 from the germline V gene are MNHEY and SVGAGI. This CDR3 spans 12 amino acids. The CDR3 bases are TGTGCCAGCAGTTCCGTTAATTCACCCCTCCACTTT. This encodes CASSSVNSPLHF.

This chain joins TRBV7-6 and TRBJ2-2; tentative D call: TRBD1 (5 bases). This CDR3 spans 16 amino acids. The germline gives CDR1 SGHVS, CDR2 FNYEAQ. V was pared by 7 bases and J by 4 bases, with 19 bases between. The CDR3 DNA is TGTGCCAGCACCCCCCGGGTGGGGCTCGGCACCGGGGAGCTGTTTTTT. Protein product: CASTPRVGLGTGELFF.

This clone was observed a single time. The chain is built from TRBV30 and TRBJ1-2; TRBD1 is a possible D gene (6 bases). Germline V gene lookup returns CDR1 GTSNPN and CDR2 SVGIG (reference sequence). The length of the CDR3 is 11 residues. The V end lost 7 bases, the J end lost 7 bases, and 13 bases lay between the germline ends. In nucleotides, the CDR3 is TGTGCCTCATTCGGGACATCTGGCTACACCTTC. Its protein product is CASFGTSGYTF.

The CDR3, as DNA: TGTGCCAGCAGTTTACACCAGGGGAGCGAGCAGTTCTTC. Protein: CASSLHQGSEQFF. The chain combines TRBV12-3 or TRBV12-4 with TRBJ2-1, with a weak D call TRBD1 (6 bases). The CDR3 contains 13 residues. The V end was cut by 2 bases, the J end by 10 bases, with 12 bases between.

Judged by abundance, this clone is medium-sized. This rearrangement joins TRBV5-4 to TRBJ2-5, with 7 nucleotides matching TRBD1. The CDR3 totals 14 residues. The trim removed 5 bases at V and 0 bases at J, leaving 4 bases unmatched. The germline V gene encodes CDR1 SGHNT and CDR2 YYREEE (reference sequence). In DNA form, the CDR3 reads TGTGCCAGCAGGTCCGGGACAGACCAAGAGACCCAGTACTTC. Amino acids: CASRSGTDQETQYF.

The rearrangement joins TRBV5-6 to TRBJ2-4, with 9 bases fitting TRBD2. CDR3 length equals 15 residues. V lost 1 base to trimming and J lost 3 bases; unmatched junction nucleotides: 2. CDR1 SGHDT and CDR2 YYEEEE come from the germline V gene. CDR3: CASSLLAGDKNIQYF. The CDR3 DNA reads as TGTGCCAGCAGCTTGTTAGCGGGGGACAAAAACATTCAGTACTTC.

As to this clone: A read error may account for a junction end that differs from germline. The gene calls are TRBV5-1 and TRBJ2-3, with 9 bases aligning to TRBD2. The CDR3 runs to 14 residues. Germline CDR1 reads SGHRS; CDR2 reads YFSETQ. CDR3 in amino acids: CASRLGGGADTQYF. As DNA, the CDR3 is TGCGCCAGCAGATTGGGCGGGGGGGCAGATACGCAGTATTTT.

J is TRBJ1-2 and V is TRBV19; D not certain. CDR3 length: 14 amino acids. V lost 1 base to trimming and J lost 3 bases, with 9 bases between them. CDR1 and CDR2 (germline): LNHDA, SQIVND (reference sequence). The CDR3 nucleotides are TGTGCCAGTAGTATAGGGTGGCAAGACTATGGCTACACCTTC. This gives the protein CASSIGWQDYGYTF.

Here the CDR3 reads CASYRSNTGELFF. CDR3 DNA: TGTGCCAGCTACAGGTCGAACACCGGGGAGCTGTTTTTT. V usage is TRBV6-5 and J usage is TRBJ2-2; the D gene is possibly TRBD1 (5 bases). The length of the CDR3 is 13 residues. Germline V gene data show CDR1 as MNHEY and CDR2 as SVGAGI. V lost 8 bases, J lost 0 bases, and 7 bases lay in between.

This chain uses TRBV4-1 with TRBJ2-3; 8 bases fit TRBD2. The V gene's germline CDR1 is MGHRA and CDR2 YSYEKL. After removal of 0 bases from V and 2 bases from J, the junction contained 4 bases not matched to a gene. CDR3 length: 16 residues. CDR3 region: CASSQDRGGYTDTQYF. The CDR3 bases are TGCGCCAGCAGCCAAGATCGGGGGGGGTACACAGATACGCAGTATTTT.

The J gene is TRBJ1-1, the V gene TRBV19; 9 nucleotides agree with TRBD1. The CDR3 loop spans 16 amino acids. CDR1 and CDR2 (germline): LNHDA, SQIVND (reference sequence). J gave up 6 bases and V 3 bases, and 11 bases lay outside the gene matches. This CDR3 is CASSIGTGGTFSEAFF. DNA of the CDR3: TGTGCCAGTAGTATCGGTACAGGGGGCACTTTCTCTGAAGCTTTCTTT.

In its sample, this clone was seen once. The rearrangement joins TRBV2 to TRBJ1-2, with 7 bases aligning to TRBD1. The germline CDR1 and CDR2 sequences are SNHLY and FYNNEI. Trimming took 7 bases from V and 1 from J; bases not matched to a gene: 6. This CDR3 has 14 amino acids. This chain's CDR3 is CASTAQGDNYGYTF. CDR3 bases: TGTGCCAGCACCGCCCAGGGGGATAACTATGGCTACACCTTC.

This clone appeared a few times. J is TRBJ1-4 and V is TRBV4-2, with D unresolved. V dropped 1 base and J dropped 0 bases, with 9 bases sitting between them. Looked up from germline, CDR1 is LGHNA and CDR2 is YNFKEQ. This CDR3 region has 16 residues. In DNA form, the CDR3 reads TGTGCCAGCAGCCAAGTAGCCGGGGCAACTAATGAAAAACTGTTTTTT. Translating gives CASSQVAGATNEKLFF.

The chain carries TRBV5-5 and TRBJ2-7; the D is unclear. The CDR3 has 14 residues. Germline V gives CDR1 SGHKS, CDR2 YYEKEE (reference sequence). V was pared by 1 base and J by 4 bases, with 12 bases between. The DNA for the CDR3 is TGTGCCAGCAGCTTGTTAGGTGGAGAGTACGAGCAGTACTTC. It translates to CASSLLGGEYEQYF.

This chain connects TRBV6-5 to TRBJ2-5; 8 nucleotides align to TRBD2. Per the germline V gene, CDR1 is MNHEY and CDR2 is SVGAGI. The V gene end was trimmed by 4 bases and the J gene end by 4 bases; junction bases not matched to a gene: 2. The CDR3 spans 13 residues. CDR3 sequence: CASSSGLAETQYF. The DNA for the CDR3 is TGTGCCAGCAGTTCCGGACTAGCAGAGACCCAGTACTTC.

The gene calls are TRBV5-1 and TRBJ2-7; TRBD2 aligns across 8 bases. With 4 bases clipped from V and 0 bases from J, the junction kept 9 bases outside the gene matches. The germline CDR1 and CDR2 sequences are SGHRS and YFSETQ. The CDR3 sequence is 16 residues long. CDR3 in amino acids: CASSRDGGARSYEQYF. The DNA for the CDR3 is TGCGCCAGCAGCAGAGACGGGGGGGCTCGCTCCTACGAGCAGTACTTC.

V usage is TRBV12-3 or TRBV12-4 and J usage is TRBJ1-2; a possible D gene is TRBD1 (5 bases). The CDR3 totals 13 residues. Trimming removed 5 bases from V and 3 bases from J, with 10 bases in between. This chain's CDR3 is CASSIRQYYGYTF. CDR3 nucleotides: TGTGCCAGCAGTATACGACAGTACTATGGCTACACCTTC.

The chain has TRBV9 and TRBJ2-7; 7 bases map to TRBD2. This CDR3 is 13 amino acids long. The germline CDR1 and CDR2 sequences are SGDLS and YYNGEE. J lost 7 bases, V lost 1 base, and 5 bases had no gene match. The CDR3 loop is CASSVHELAEQYF. CDR3 in DNA: TGTGCCAGCAGCGTACATGAACTAGCGGAGCAGTACTTC.

Only one count was recorded for this clone. The J gene is TRBJ1-1, the V gene TRBV9; D is unclear. Germline-derived CDR1 and CDR2 are SGDLS and YYNGEE. This CDR3 region has 13 residues. Trimming stripped 2 bases from V and 0 bases from J, with 5 bases between. CDR3: CASSVGMNTEAFF. The CDR3 coding sequence is TGTGCCAGCAGCGTCGGGATGAACACTGAAGCTTTCTTT.

This clone ranks as medium-sized. The rearrangement uses TRBV10-1 and TRBJ1-2, with D perhaps TRBD1 (5 bases). The CDR3 totals 13 residues. V lost 0 bases and J lost 5, with 7 bases in between. Germline V gene sequence: CDR1 WNHNN, CDR2 SYGVQD (reference sequence). CDR3 protein: CASSESGGYGYTF. The CDR3, as DNA: TGCGCCAGCAGTGAGTCGGGGGGATATGGCTACACCTTC.

The CDR3 bases are TGTGCCATCAGTGACGGGAGGGACTATGGCTACACCTTC. Translated: CAISDGRDYGYTF. V usage is TRBV10-3 and J usage is TRBJ1-2; D is unclear. Germline assignment: CDR1 ENHRY and CDR2 SYGVKD. This CDR3 has 13 residues. V was shortened by 3 bases and J by 3 bases, with 8 bases between the two germline ends.

The genes are TRBV4-2 and TRBJ2-1, with TRBD2 identical over 8 bases. This CDR3 contains 15 residues. After removal of 0 bases from V and 6 bases from J, the junction contained 4 bases not matched to a gene. Germline CDR1 and CDR2: LGHNA and YNFKEQ. The DNA for the CDR3 is TGTGCCAGCAGCCAAGACGGGACTAGGCCCAATGAGCAGTTCTTC. It yields the protein CASSQDGTRPNEQFF.

The chain links TRBV11-2 to TRBJ1-5, with D possibly being TRBD1 (6 bases). The ends were cut back, 2 bases at V and 8 bases at J, with 10 bases in the middle. CDR1 is SGHAT and CDR2 is FQNNGV in the germline V gene. This CDR3 contains 13 residues. The CDR3 sequence is CASSLTGSEPQHF. The CDR3 DNA follows: TGTGCCAGCAGCTTAACAGGGAGCGAGCCCCAGCATTTT.

The rearrangement uses TRBV7-6 and TRBJ1-4, with D possibly matching TRBD1 (5 bases). This CDR3 region has 17 residues. CDR1 and CDR2 (germline): SGHVS, FNYEAQ. Trimming shortened V by 1 base and J by 1 base, and 13 bases separated the two germline ends. The CDR3, as DNA: TGTGCCAGCAGCTTAGAAGCGGGACCATTAACTAATGAAAAACTGTTTTTT. Translation gives CASSLEAGPLTNEKLFF.